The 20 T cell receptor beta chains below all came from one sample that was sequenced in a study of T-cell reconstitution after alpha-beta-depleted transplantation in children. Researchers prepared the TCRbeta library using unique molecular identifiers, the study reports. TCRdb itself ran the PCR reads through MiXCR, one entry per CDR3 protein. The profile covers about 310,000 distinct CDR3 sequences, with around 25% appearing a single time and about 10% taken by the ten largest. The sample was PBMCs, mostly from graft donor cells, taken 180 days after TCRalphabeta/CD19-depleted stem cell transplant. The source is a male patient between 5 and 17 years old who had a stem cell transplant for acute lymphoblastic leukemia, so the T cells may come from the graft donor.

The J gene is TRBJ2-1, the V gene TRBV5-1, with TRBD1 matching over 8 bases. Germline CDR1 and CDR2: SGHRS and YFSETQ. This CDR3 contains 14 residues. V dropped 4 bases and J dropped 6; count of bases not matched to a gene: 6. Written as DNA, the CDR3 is TGCGCCAGCAGCCAGACAGGGGTTGCCAATGAGCAGTTCTTC. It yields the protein CASSQTGVANEQFF.

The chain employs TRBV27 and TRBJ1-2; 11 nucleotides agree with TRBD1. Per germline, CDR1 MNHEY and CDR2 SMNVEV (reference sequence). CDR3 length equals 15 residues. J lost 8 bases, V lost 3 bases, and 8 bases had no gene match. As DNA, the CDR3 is TGTGCCAGCAGTTTTTCCGGACAGGGGGCTAGGGGCTACACCTTC. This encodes CASSFSGQGARGYTF.

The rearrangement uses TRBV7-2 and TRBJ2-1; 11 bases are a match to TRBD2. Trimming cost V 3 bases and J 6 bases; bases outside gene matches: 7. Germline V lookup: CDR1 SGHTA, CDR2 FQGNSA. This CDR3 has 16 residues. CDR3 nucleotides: TGTGCCAGCAGCTTTGGTCTAGCGGGAGGTGGCAATGAGCAGTTCTTC. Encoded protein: CASSFGLAGGGNEQFF.

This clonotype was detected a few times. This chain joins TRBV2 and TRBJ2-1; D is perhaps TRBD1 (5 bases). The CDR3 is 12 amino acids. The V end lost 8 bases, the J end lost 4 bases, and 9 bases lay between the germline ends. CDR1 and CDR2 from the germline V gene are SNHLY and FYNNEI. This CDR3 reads CASPKGYNEQFF. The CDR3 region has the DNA TGTGCCAGCCCCAAGGGGTACAATGAGCAGTTCTTC.

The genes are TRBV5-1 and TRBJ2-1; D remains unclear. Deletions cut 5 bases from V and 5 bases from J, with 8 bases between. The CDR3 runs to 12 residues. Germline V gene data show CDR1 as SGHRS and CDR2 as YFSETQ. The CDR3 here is CASRGLHNEQFF. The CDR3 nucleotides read TGCGCCAGCAGAGGCCTGCACAATGAGCAGTTCTTC.

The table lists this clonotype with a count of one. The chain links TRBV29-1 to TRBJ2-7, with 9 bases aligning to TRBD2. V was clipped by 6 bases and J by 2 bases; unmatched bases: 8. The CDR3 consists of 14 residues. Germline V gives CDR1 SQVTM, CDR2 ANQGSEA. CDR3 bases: TGCAGCGTGGGCGGGAGGGCCAACACCTACGAGCAGTACTTC. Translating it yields CSVGGRANTYEQYF.

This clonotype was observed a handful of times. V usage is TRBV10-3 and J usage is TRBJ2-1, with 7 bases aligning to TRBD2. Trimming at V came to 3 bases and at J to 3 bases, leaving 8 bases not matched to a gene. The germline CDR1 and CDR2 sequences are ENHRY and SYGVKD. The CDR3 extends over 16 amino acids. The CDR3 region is CAISDPASGNYNEQFF. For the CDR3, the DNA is TGTGCCATCAGTGACCCTGCTAGCGGTAACTACAATGAGCAGTTCTTC.

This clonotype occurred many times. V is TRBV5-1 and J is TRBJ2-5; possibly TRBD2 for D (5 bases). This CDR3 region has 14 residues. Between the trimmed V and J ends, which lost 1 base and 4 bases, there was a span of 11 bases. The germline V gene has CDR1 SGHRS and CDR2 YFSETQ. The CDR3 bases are TGCGCCAGCAGCTTGCAGAGTCTAGCAGAGACCCAGTACTTC. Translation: CASSLQSLAETQYF.

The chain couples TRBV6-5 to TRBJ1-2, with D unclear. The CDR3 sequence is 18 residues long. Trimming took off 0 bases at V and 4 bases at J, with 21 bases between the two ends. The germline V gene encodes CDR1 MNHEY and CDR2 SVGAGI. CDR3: CASSYSSTGRGWGYGYTF. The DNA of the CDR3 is TGTGCCAGCAGTTACTCGTCTACGGGAAGAGGGTGGGGCTATGGCTACACCTTC.

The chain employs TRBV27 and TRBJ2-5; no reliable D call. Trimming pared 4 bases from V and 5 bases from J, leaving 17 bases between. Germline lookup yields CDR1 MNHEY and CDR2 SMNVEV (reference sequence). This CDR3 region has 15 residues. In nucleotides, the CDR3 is TGTGCCAGCAGTTCCACACTCGGTTGGACGGAGACCCAGTACTTC. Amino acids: CASSSTLGWTETQYF.

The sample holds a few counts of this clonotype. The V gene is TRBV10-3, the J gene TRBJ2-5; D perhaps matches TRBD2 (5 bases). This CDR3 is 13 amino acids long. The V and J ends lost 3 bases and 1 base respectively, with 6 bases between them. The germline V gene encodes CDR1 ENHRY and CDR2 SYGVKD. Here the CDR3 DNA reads TGTGCCATCAGTGACCGGGGCCAAGAGACCCAGTACTTC. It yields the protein CAISDRGQETQYF.

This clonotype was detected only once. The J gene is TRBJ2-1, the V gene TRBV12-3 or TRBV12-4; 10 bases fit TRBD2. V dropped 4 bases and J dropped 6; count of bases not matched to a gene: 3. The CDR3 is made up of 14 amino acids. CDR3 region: CASSYSGRANEQFF. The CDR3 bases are TGTGCCAGCAGTTACAGCGGGAGGGCCAATGAGCAGTTCTTC.

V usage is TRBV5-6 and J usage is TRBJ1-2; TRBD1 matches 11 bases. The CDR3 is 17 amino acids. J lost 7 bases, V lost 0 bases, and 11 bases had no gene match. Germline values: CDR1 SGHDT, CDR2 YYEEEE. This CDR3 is CASSLATLGQGDVGYTF. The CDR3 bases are TGTGCCAGCAGCTTGGCGACGCTGGGACAGGGGGATGTTGGCTACACCTTC.

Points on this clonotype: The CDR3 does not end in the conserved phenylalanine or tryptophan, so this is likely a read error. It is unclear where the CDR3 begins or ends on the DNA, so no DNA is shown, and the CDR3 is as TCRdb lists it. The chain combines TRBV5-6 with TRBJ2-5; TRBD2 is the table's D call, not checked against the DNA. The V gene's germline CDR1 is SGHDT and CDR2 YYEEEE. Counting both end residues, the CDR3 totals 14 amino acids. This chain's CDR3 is CASSYGTSGRSPRV.

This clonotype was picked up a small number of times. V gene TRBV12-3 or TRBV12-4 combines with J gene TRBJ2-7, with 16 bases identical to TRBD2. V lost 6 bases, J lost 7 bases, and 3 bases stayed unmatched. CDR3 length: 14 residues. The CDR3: CASRGTSGRGEQYF. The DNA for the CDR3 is TGTGCCAGCAGGGGGACTAGCGGGAGGGGTGAGCAGTACTTC.

The CDR3 region is CASSPSGTGGAAGNQPQHF. The CDR3 region has the DNA TGTGCCAGCAGCCCGTCCGGGACAGGGGGCGCCGCGGGCAATCAGCCCCAGCATTTT. The rearrangement uses TRBV11-1 and TRBJ1-5; 12 nucleotides match TRBD1. With 5 bases clipped from V and 2 bases from J, the junction kept 13 bases outside the gene matches. The CDR3 is 19 amino acids. Germline V CDR1 and CDR2: SGHAT, FQDESV (reference sequence).

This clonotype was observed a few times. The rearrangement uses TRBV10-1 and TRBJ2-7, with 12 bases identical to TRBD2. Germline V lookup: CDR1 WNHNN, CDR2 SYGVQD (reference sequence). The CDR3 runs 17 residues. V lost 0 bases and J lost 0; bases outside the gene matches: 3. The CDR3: CASSESTSGSPSYEQYF. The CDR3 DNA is TGCGCCAGCAGTGAGTCGACTAGCGGGAGTCCCTCCTACGAGCAGTACTTC.

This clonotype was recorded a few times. The CDR3 DNA is TGCGCCAGCAGTGAGTCAGGACAGGGGAGGAACGAGCAGTACTTC. This encodes CASSESGQGRNEQYF. The genes are TRBV10-1 and TRBJ2-7; 9 bases agree with TRBD1. V dropped 0 bases and J dropped 5; count of bases not matched to a gene: 5. Germline V CDR1 and CDR2: WNHNN, SYGVQD (reference sequence). The CDR3 sequence is 15 residues long.

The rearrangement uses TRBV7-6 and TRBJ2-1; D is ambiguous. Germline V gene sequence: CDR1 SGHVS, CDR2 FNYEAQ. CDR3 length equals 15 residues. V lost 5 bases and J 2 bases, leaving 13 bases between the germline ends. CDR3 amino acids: CASSPGLNTYNEQFF. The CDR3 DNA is TGTGCCAGCAGCCCCGGTCTGAATACCTACAATGAGCAGTTCTTC.

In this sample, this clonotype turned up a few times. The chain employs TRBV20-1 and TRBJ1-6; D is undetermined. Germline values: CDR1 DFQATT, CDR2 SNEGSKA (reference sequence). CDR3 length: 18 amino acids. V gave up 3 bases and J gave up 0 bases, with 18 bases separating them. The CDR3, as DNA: TGCAGTGCTAGGTCCCAAAGGGTCGAGAGCTCCTATAATTCACCCCTCCACTTT. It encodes CSARSQRVESSYNSPLHF.